The T cell receptor beta chain under discussion was sequenced for a study of cytomegalovirus exposure and HLA in healthy donors. Between the trimmed V and J ends, which lost 5 bases and 5 bases, there was a span of 9 bases. CDR3 length: 12 amino acids. CDR1 is MDHEN, CDR2 SYDVKM, per germline. Whole-study findings and limits: When presence/absence was analysed, sequencing depth was taken to be roughly uniform across donors. Previously analyzed data showed that most TCR beta V segments were productive at a frequency of about 90% or about 30%.

Primers: 60 Vbeta forward and 13 Jbeta reverse. Under the authors' procedure: In a later analysis, the count reached 80 million or so unique TCR beta chains, with 10 million to 14 million shared. Only in-frame clones appear in the TCRdb table, and some are missing; sequencing was by immunoSEQ multiplex PCR. The D gene and trimming were derived from the DNA, and the V and J assignments and clone size from that table. The sample holds approximately 180,000 clones, 10% to 15% seen once. This clone is a singleton in its sample. The antigen remains unidentified. The sample carries other DNA sequences with the same CDR3.

The sample taken for sequencing was PBMCs. The clonotype comes from a man aged 45-60 years in good health and CMV-seropositive. The chain employs TRBV28 and TRBJ1-2, with a possible D match to TRBD1 (6 bases). The DNA for the CDR3 is TGTGCCAGCAGTATTACAGGGTATGGCTACACCTTC. Translated, it gives CASSITGYGYTF.